This T cell receptor beta chain was observed in a study of metastatic and nonmetastatic thyroid tumors. On the study more broadly: Comparison of repertoires was carried out across blood and tumor or nodule tissue from malignant and benign thyroid patients.

Every patient underwent thyroid surgery untreated. TCRdb re-called the PCR reads through MiXCR. Found here are about 18,000 clones, about a third of them singletons; the top ten hold 9% to 10%. Per the germline V gene, CDR1 is MGHRA and CDR2 is YSYEKL. V was pared by 0 bases and J by 4 bases, with 6 bases of the junction left unmatched. CDR3 length equals 16 residues. Sequenced: tumor tissue. The source is a male donor with papillary thyroid cancer or a benign thyroid nodule (not recorded which). Some clones in this sample may be carry-over from other donors' samples. V usage is TRBV4-1 and J usage is TRBJ2-1, with 7 bases that match TRBD2. The CDR3 spells CASSQDRGSVYNEQFF. As DNA, the CDR3 is TGCGCCAGCAGCCAAGATCGCGGGAGTGTTTACAATGAGCAGTTCTTC.